This T cell receptor beta chain was captured by sequencing in a study of T cell responses to AZD1222 COVID-19 vaccine. General observations from the study: In a largely white British group with more females than males, clonal diversity was possibly underestimated. CD4 TCRs associated with vaccination spanned spike, dominating at 160-218 and 743-854.

On this clone: Its target is not known.

The table came from immunoSEQ multiplex PCR; TCRdb's copy has only in-frame clones and leaves some out. The sample yields 150,000 to 200,000 clones, approximately 94% seen once. Germline CDR1 is LNHDA and CDR2 is SQIVND (reference sequence). This CDR3 is built from 14 residues. With 4 bases clipped from V and 5 bases from J, the junction kept 5 bases outside the gene matches. The rearrangement joins TRBV19 to TRBJ2-3; 8 bases align to TRBD1. This material consisted of peripheral blood, taken 28 days after the second AZD1222 dose. The sequence was collected from an adult who received the AZD1222 COVID-19 vaccine. The CDR3 region has the DNA TGTGCCAGTAGTAGCCAGGGGGCGAGAGATACGCAGTATTTT. Translated, it gives CASSSQGARDTQYF.